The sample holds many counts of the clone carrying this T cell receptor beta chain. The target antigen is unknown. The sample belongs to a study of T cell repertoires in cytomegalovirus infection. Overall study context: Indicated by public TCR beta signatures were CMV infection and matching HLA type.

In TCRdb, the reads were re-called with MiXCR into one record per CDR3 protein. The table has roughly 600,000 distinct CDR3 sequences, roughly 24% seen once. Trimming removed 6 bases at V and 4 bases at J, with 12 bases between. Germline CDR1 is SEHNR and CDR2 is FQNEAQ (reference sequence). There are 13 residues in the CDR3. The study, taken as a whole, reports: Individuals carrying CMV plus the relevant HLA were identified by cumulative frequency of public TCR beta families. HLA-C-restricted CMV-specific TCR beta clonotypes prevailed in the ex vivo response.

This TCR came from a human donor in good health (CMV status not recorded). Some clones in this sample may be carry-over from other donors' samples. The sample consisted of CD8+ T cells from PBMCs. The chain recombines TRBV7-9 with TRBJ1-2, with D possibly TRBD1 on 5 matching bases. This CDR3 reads CASSLQGLYGYTF. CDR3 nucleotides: TGTGCCAGCAGTCTCCAGGGACTCTATGGCTACACCTTC.